These T cell receptor beta chains were read from a single sample in a study of shared clonotypes between healthy human individuals. Libraries were prepared by immunoSEQ multiplex PCR; TCRdb keeps only in-frame clonotypes and omits some of them. The sample holds under 1,100,000 clones; roughly 80% are singletons and the top ten take roughly 1.4%. Material for sequencing was memory CD4+ T cells sorted from blood. These receptors came from a young man in good health. Both conserved end residues are part of each CDR3. A D gene is named only where the DNA matches it firmly. Clone sizes are given selectively: once, few, many, or a class where the clone is expanded.

j_call clone_size d_call v_call cdr3_aa cdr3_nt
TRBJ2-3 - TRBD2 TRBV7-2 CASSPNKAGFTTDTQYF TGTGCCAGCAGCCCGAATAAAGCGGGATTTACCACAGATACGCAGTATTTT
TRBJ1-1 - TRBD1 TRBV7-9 CASSLGTGVNTEAFF TGTGCCAGCAGCTTAGGGACAGGAGTGAACACTGAAGCTTTCTTT
TRBJ2-5 - - TRBV15 CATREGRETQYF TGTGCCACCAGGGAGGGACGGGAGACCCAGTACTTC
TRBJ2-1 - TRBD2 TRBV30 CAWSGQLAGVYNEQFF TGTGCCTGGAGTGGGCAGCTAGCGGGGGTTTACAATGAGCAGTTCTTC
TRBJ2-5 - - TRBV28 CASSLGGAPGQETQYF TGTGCCAGCAGTTTGGGGGGCGCCCCCGGCCAAGAGACCCAGTACTTC
TRBJ2-4 - TRBD1 TRBV5-1 CASSLAGTAIRGIQYF TGCGCCAGCAGCTTGGCCGGGACAGCCATACGGGGCATTCAGTACTTC
TRBJ2-3 - TRBD2 TRBV7-2 CASSDRTRGTDTQYF TGTGCCAGCAGCGATCGGACTAGAGGGACAGATACGCAGTATTTT
TRBJ1-6 - TRBD1 TRBV19 CASSPTGARNSPLHF TGTGCCAGTAGCCCCACAGGGGCCCGTAATTCACCCCTCCACTTT
TRBJ2-1 - - TRBV5-4 CATIPGLGYNEQFF TGTGCTACAATCCCAGGGTTAGGGTACAATGAGCAGTTCTTC
TRBJ2-7 - TRBD2 TRBV11-1 CASSLGAGVYEQYF TGTGCCAGCAGCTTAGGGGCGGGGGTCTACGAGCAGTACTTC
TRBJ2-5 - TRBD2 TRBV28 CASGAGVGQTQYF TGTGCCAGCGGAGCGGGAGTCGGCCAGACCCAGTACTTC
TRBJ2-7 - - TRBV27 CASSLRETYEQYF TGTGCCAGCAGTTTAAGGGAGACCTACGAGCAGTACTTC
TRBJ1-5 - - TRBV6-5 CASSRGANSYQPQHF TGTGCCAGCAGCCGAGGGGCCAACAGTTATCAGCCCCAGCATTTT
TRBJ2-3 - - TRBV6-5 CASSSPREDTQYF TGTGCCAGCAGTTCCCCTCGGGAGGATACGCAGTATTTT
TRBJ2-1 - TRBD2 TRBV10-1 CASSESGRAYEQFF TGCGCCAGCAGCGAAAGCGGGAGGGCTTATGAGCAGTTCTTC
TRBJ1-5 - - TRBV18 CASSPGGGGNQPQHF TGTGCCAGCTCACCAGGGGGGGGAGGCAATCAGCCCCAGCATTTT
TRBJ1-1 once - TRBV23-1 CASSQAYREGLNTEAFF TGCGCCAGCAGTCAGGCGTACAGGGAGGGTTTGAACACTGAAGCTTTCTTT
TRBJ2-7 - TRBD2 TRBV5-1 CASSRSPSGPYYEQYF TGCGCCAGCAGCCGATCCCCTAGCGGTCCCTACTACGAGCAGTACTTC
TRBJ1-5 - TRBD1 TRBV28 CASGQVYSNQPQHF TGTGCCAGCGGACAGGTATATAGCAATCAGCCCCAGCATTTT
TRBJ1-4 few TRBD1 TRBV4-1 CASSQTTGGSTNEKLFF TGCGCCAGCAGCCAAACGACAGGGGGCTCAACTAATGAAAAACTGTTTTTT